These 23 T cell receptor beta chains were sequenced from one sample in a study of blood T cell repertoires in COVID-19. Generated by immunoSEQ multiplex PCR, the TCRdb table keeps only in-frame clones and is missing some. There are around 370,000 clones in the sample; roughly 91% occur only once, and approximately 1.2% lies in the top ten. Sequenced input: PBMCs or T cells enriched from blood (not recorded which). The receptors originated from a woman aged 18-29 years who had recovered from COVID-19.

The chain is built from TRBV3-1 (or the pseudogene TRBV3-2) and TRBJ1-2; D unresolved. The CDR3 is made up of 14 amino acids. V gave up 4 bases and J gave up 0 bases, with 9 bases separating them. CDR1 and CDR2 from the germline V gene are LGHDT and YNNKEL (reference sequence). This chain's CDR3 is CASSRPGPNYGYTF. In DNA, the CDR3 is TGTGCCAGCAGCCGCCCGGGTCCTAACTATGGCTACACCTTC.

J is TRBJ2-7 and V is TRBV4-1, with D perhaps matching TRBD1 (6 bases). CDR1 and CDR2 from the germline V gene are MGHRA and YSYEKL. CDR3 size: 13 residues. V lost 5 bases to trimming and J lost 0 bases, with 8 bases between them. CDR3 in amino acids: CASSFRGSYEQYF. Written as DNA, the CDR3 is TGCGCCAGCAGCTTCAGGGGCTCCTACGAGCAGTACTTC.

Here the CDR3 DNA reads TGTGCCAGCAGCCAAGATGGGGGGAATCAGCCCCAGCATTTT. It yields the protein CASSQDGGNQPQHF. This chain links TRBV3-1 (or the pseudogene TRBV3-2) with TRBJ1-5; tentatively, D is TRBD1 (5 bases). Trimming pared 0 bases from V and 4 bases from J, leaving 7 bases between. Germline-derived CDR1 and CDR2 are LGHDT and YNNKEL (reference sequence). The CDR3 consists of 14 residues.

This chain links TRBV4-2 with TRBJ1-2, with 10 positions matching TRBD1. Trimming removed 2 bases from V and 2 bases from J; junction bases left unmatched: 2. The CDR3 runs 15 residues. The germline CDR1 and CDR2 sequences are LGHNA and YNFKEQ. CDR3 nucleotides: TGTGCCAGCAGCCAATCGGGACAGGGGAACTATGGCTACACCTTC. It encodes CASSQSGQGNYGYTF.

This sequence joins TRBV27 and TRBJ1-2; 7 nucleotides match TRBD1. The J segment lost 5 bases and the V segment lost 6 bases, leaving 6 bases of the junction unmatched. The CDR3 is made up of 13 amino acids. Germline CDR1 reads MNHEY; CDR2 reads SMNVEV (reference sequence). CDR3 protein: CASSLTGTYGYTF. As DNA, the CDR3 is TGTGCCAGCAGCCTGACAGGGACGTATGGCTACACCTTC.

The chain recombines TRBV7-2 with TRBJ1-4; 10 positions agree with TRBD1. CDR3 size: 16 residues. V shed 3 bases and J 4 bases; nucleotides not matched to a gene: 5. Per the germline V gene, CDR1 is SGHTA and CDR2 is FQGNSA. DNA of the CDR3: TGTGCCAGCAGCTTCAGGACAGGGGGTTATAATGAAAAACTGTTTTTT. This sequence encodes CASSFRTGGYNEKLFF.

CDR3 sequence (DNA): TGCGCCAGCAGGCGGACAGGGGGCGATGAGCAGTTCTTC. It is translated as CASRRTGGDEQFF. The V and J genes are TRBV10-1 and TRBJ2-1, with 11 nucleotides matching TRBD1. With V trimmed by 6 bases and J by 8 bases, 3 bases remained unmatched. The CDR3 contains 13 residues. Looked up from germline, CDR1 is WNHNN and CDR2 is SYGVQD (reference sequence).

With regard to this clone: The same CDR3 can be traced to other DNA sequences in this sample. The genes are TRBV19 and TRBJ1-4; unclear D gene. V lost 5 bases to trimming and J lost 8 bases, with 6 bases between them. This CDR3 has 11 amino acids. Per the germline V gene, CDR1 is LNHDA and CDR2 is SQIVND (reference sequence). The CDR3 sequence is CASSPGEKLFF. The CDR3 DNA reads as TGTGCCAGTAGTCCGGGAGAAAAACTGTTTTTT. Full variable domain (outside the CDR3, taken from reference TRBV19 and TRBJ1-4): DGGITQSPKYLFRKEGQNVTLSCEQNLNHDAMYWYRQDPGQGLRLIYYSQIVNDFQKGDIAEGYSVSREKKESFPLTVTSAQKNPTAFYLCASSPGEKLFFGSGTQLSVL.

The genes are TRBV6-6 and TRBJ1-5, with 7 bases fitting TRBD1. This CDR3 is built from 17 residues. Germline loops: CDR1 MNHNY, CDR2 SVGAGI (reference sequence). The ends lost 5 bases at V and 0 bases at J; junction bases unmatched: 10. The CDR3, as DNA: TGTGCCAGCAGTCCACAGGGGCCCTTTAGTAGCAATCAGCCCCAGCATTTT. Translated: CASSPQGPFSSNQPQHF.

The CDR3 DNA follows: TGTGCCAGTTACCCAATACCGGACAGGGTGAACACTGAAGCTTTCTTT. This translates into CASYPIPDRVNTEAFF. The rearrangement joins TRBV21-1 to TRBJ1-1; the table's D call TRBD1 went unverified against the DNA. TRBV21-1 is flagged as a pseudogene. The CDR3 contains 16 residues.

The rearrangement links TRBV5-5 to TRBJ1-6; no clear D gene. The V gene's germline CDR1 is SGHKS and CDR2 YYEKEE (reference sequence). This CDR3 spans 20 amino acids. The V and J ends lost 2 bases and 0 bases respectively, with 21 bases between them. The CDR3 coding sequence is TGTGCCAGCAGCTTTTACGGCACGGGCGTTGGGAGCTCCTATAATTCACCCCTCCACTTT. Amino acid sequence: CASSFYGTGVGSSYNSPLHF. Supplemented by reference TRBV5-5 and TRBJ1-6, the full variable domain reads DAGVTQSPTHLIKTRGQQVTLRCSPISGHKSVSWYQQVLGQGPQFIFQYYEKEERGRGNFPDRFSARQFPNYSSELNVNALLLGDSALYLCASSFYGTGVGSSYNSPLHFGNGTRLTVT.

V is TRBV27 and J is TRBJ2-7; 10 bases map to TRBD1. V shed 2 bases and J 2 bases; nucleotides not matched to a gene: 3. The CDR3 totals 15 residues. CDR1 and CDR2 from the germline V gene are MNHEY and SMNVEV (reference sequence). The CDR3 sequence is CASSLGQGGTYEQYF. In DNA, the CDR3 is TGTGCCAGCAGTTTAGGACAGGGGGGCACCTACGAGCAGTACTTC.

The chain couples TRBV11-2 to TRBJ1-1; D is undetermined. Germline V gene sequence: CDR1 SGHAT, CDR2 FQNNGV. Deletions cut 5 bases from V and 0 bases from J, with 16 bases between. The CDR3 runs to 16 residues. CDR3 residues: CASSPGVPYLNTEAFF. DNA of the CDR3: TGTGCCAGCAGCCCTGGAGTTCCCTATTTGAACACTGAAGCTTTCTTT.

The CDR3 reads CASSKPGTSHNEKLFF. The DNA of the CDR3 is TGTGCCAGCAGTAAACCCGGGACTTCACATAATGAAAAACTGTTTTTT. The chain couples TRBV14 to TRBJ1-4; possibly TRBD1 for D (5 bases). The germline gives CDR1 SGHDN, CDR2 FVKESK. This CDR3 is built from 16 residues. Between the trimmed V and J ends, which lost 6 bases and 4 bases, there was a span of 18 bases.

The chain links TRBV30 to TRBJ1-2, with D unresolved. The CDR3 sequence is 15 residues long. Trimming stripped 1 base from V and 3 bases from J, with 15 bases between. The V gene's germline CDR1 is GTSNPN and CDR2 SVGIG (reference sequence). The chain's CDR3 is CAWSGRDGGYYGYTF. Written as DNA, the CDR3 is TGTGCCTGGAGTGGGAGAGACGGTGGCTACTATGGCTACACCTTC. The whole variable domain, remainder taken from reference TRBV30 and TRBJ1-2, is SQTIHQWPATLVQPVGSPLSLECTVEGTSNPNLYWYRQAAGRGLQLLFYSVGIGQISSEVPQNLSASRPQDRQFILSSKKLLLSDSGFYLCAWSGRDGGYYGYTFGSGTRLTVV.

This clone showed up just once. V usage is TRBV11-2 and J usage is TRBJ2-2; D might be TRBD2 (5 bases). V was trimmed by 3 bases and J by 4 bases, leaving 12 bases between them. The CDR3 sequence is 15 residues long. Per the germline V gene, CDR1 is SGHAT and CDR2 is FQNNGV. This CDR3 is CASSFLSGSTGELFF. The CDR3 bases are TGTGCCAGCAGCTTCTTAAGCGGCAGCACCGGGGAGCTGTTTTTT.

CDR3 coding DNA: TGCGCCAGCAGCTTGGGGACTAGCGTAGGGGCCGGGGAGCTGTTTTTT. Translating gives CASSLGTSVGAGELFF. The chain is built from TRBV5-1 and TRBJ2-2, with TRBD2 matching 9 bases. With V trimmed by 0 bases and J by 6 bases, 6 bases remained unmatched. This CDR3 has 16 amino acids. The germline V gene encodes CDR1 SGHRS and CDR2 YFSETQ.

V usage is TRBV5-1 and J usage is TRBJ1-1, with unresolved D. Trimming cost V 0 bases and J 0 bases, with 6 bases left between them. This CDR3 spans 14 amino acids. CDR1 is SGHRS and CDR2 is YFSETQ in the germline V gene. CDR3 DNA sequence: TGCGCCAGCAGCTTGGGACATTTGAACACTGAAGCTTTCTTT. As protein: CASSLGHLNTEAFF.

The chain carries TRBV18 and TRBJ2-7, with D possibly matching TRBD2 (6 bases). Germline V gene lookup returns CDR1 KGHSH and CDR2 LQKENI. Deletions cut 3 bases from V and 3 bases from J, with 15 bases between. This CDR3 region has 15 residues. The CDR3, as DNA: TGTGCCAGCTCACCCCGGGGGAACCCCGACTACGAGCAGTACTTC. Its translation is CASSPRGNPDYEQYF. The variable domain in full, with the rest retrieved from reference TRBV18 and TRBJ2-7, is NAGVMQNPRHLVRRRGQEARLRCSPMKGHSHVYWYRQLPEEGLKFMVYLQKENIIDESGMPKERFSAEFPKEGPSILRIQQVVRGDSAAYFCASSPRGNPDYEQYFGPGTRLTVT.

The genes are TRBV2 and TRBJ2-1; 11 bases map to TRBD2. The CDR3 runs to 17 residues. Trimming cost V 7 bases and J 3 bases; bases outside gene matches: 11. The V gene's germline CDR1 is SNHLY and CDR2 FYNNEI. CDR3 sequence (DNA): TGTGCCAGCAAAGTAGCGGGGGGGCGGTCGGTCTACAATGAGCAGTTCTTC. Its protein product is CASKVAGGRSVYNEQFF.

The chain is built from TRBV6-6 and TRBJ1-5, with D hard to call. This CDR3 is 14 amino acids long. CDR1 MNHNY and CDR2 SVGAGI come from the germline V gene (reference sequence). Trimming pared 8 bases from V and 5 bases from J, leaving 16 bases between. The CDR3 spells CASDRHLQDQPQHF. The CDR3 DNA reads TGTGCCAGCGACCGACACTTACAAGATCAGCCCCAGCATTTT.

V usage is TRBV15 and J usage is TRBJ1-1; weak D call: TRBD1 (5 bases). Germline V CDR1 and CDR2: LNHNV, YYDKDF (reference sequence). The CDR3 covers 14 residues. The V gene lost 5 bases and the J gene lost 6 bases, with 16 bases spanning the gap. The CDR3 spells CATSDRDWGPEAFF. In DNA form, the CDR3 reads TGTGCCACCAGCGACCGGGACTGGGGACCTGAAGCTTTCTTT.

The chain links TRBV18 to TRBJ1-2, with unresolved D. The V gene's germline CDR1 is KGHSH and CDR2 LQKENI. CDR3 size: 15 residues. Trimming left V 1 base short and J 2 bases short, with 11 bases between. DNA of the CDR3: TGTGCCAGCTCACCACGTTCATACGGGAACTATGGCTACACCTTC. Translation: CASSPRSYGNYGYTF.